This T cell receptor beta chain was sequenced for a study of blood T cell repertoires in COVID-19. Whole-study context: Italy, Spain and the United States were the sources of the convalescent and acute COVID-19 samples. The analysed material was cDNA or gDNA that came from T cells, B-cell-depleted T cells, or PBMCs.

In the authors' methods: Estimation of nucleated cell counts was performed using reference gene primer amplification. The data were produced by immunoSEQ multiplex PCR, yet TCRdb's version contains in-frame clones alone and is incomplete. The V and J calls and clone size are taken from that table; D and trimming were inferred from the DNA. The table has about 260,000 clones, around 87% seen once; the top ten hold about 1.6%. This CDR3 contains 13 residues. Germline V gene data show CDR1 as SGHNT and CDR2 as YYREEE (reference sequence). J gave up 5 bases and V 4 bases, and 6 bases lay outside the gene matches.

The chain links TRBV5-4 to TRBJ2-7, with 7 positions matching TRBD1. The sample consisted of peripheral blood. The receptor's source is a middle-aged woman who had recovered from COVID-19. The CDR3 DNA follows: TGTGCCAGCAGCCCAGACAGGGTCAACGAGCAGTACTTC. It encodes CASSPDRVNEQYF.